The source of this T cell receptor (beta chain) is a study of cytomegalovirus exposure and HLA in healthy donors. The study ran its PCR with 60 Vbeta and 13 Jbeta primers. Here immunoSEQ multiplex PCR was the method, and the copy in TCRdb shows in-frame clones only, minus some. The table lists over 110,000 clones, about 76% of them singletons. In regard to this clone: One end of the junction is discordant with germline, which a read error may explain.

In germline, CDR1 is SGHRS, CDR2 YFSETQ. The CDR3 extends over 15 amino acids. The rearrangement links TRBV5-1 to TRBJ1-5; 7 bases match TRBD1. Source material: PBMCs. The TCR comes from a female donor in good health and CMV-seronegative. In nucleotides, the CDR3 is TGCGCCAGCAGTTTGGGACAGTATAGCAATCAGCCCCAGCATTTT. It codes for CASSLGQYSNQPQHF.